These 24 T cell receptor beta chains came from one sample sequenced in a study of T cell responses to AZD1222 COVID-19 vaccine. Sequencing used immunoSEQ multiplex PCR; TCRdb keeps in-frame clones, though not all of them. The top ten hold approximately 4% of the sample, which has 150,000 to 200,000 clones, more than 85% seen once. Sample: peripheral blood, taken on day 0 of AZD1222 vaccination. These receptors were collected from an adult in good health.

The chain couples TRBV20-1 to TRBJ2-5; 7 bases are shared with TRBD1. CDR1 is DFQATT and CDR2 is SNEGSKA in the germline V gene (reference sequence). V was pared by 3 bases and J by 2 bases, with 6 bases of the junction left unmatched. The CDR3 sequence is 14 residues long. The chain's CDR3 is CSASPGGRQETQYF. CDR3 coding DNA: TGCAGTGCTAGTCCAGGGGGAAGGCAAGAGACCCAGTACTTC.

In its sample, this clone was seen once. The chain is built from TRBV5-4 and TRBJ2-2; 9 bases line up with TRBD2. Germline loops: CDR1 SGHNT, CDR2 YYREEE (reference sequence). The CDR3 is made up of 17 amino acids. Germline trimming cut 0 bases from V and 0 bases from J; bases unmatched to any gene: 3. The CDR3 DNA reads as TGTGCCAGCAGCTTGGTATTAGCGGGAGCGAACACCGGGGAGCTGTTTTTT. Encoded protein: CASSLVLAGANTGELFF.

The rearrangement uses TRBV11-2 and TRBJ1-2, with 8 positions matching TRBD1. Germline lookup yields CDR1 SGHAT and CDR2 FQNNGV. The CDR3 is 13 amino acids. The J segment lost 7 bases and the V segment lost 6 bases, leaving 7 bases of the junction unmatched. The CDR3 region is CASRGGQGSGYTF. DNA for the CDR3: TGTGCCAGCAGGGGAGGACAGGGAAGTGGCTACACCTTC.

The chain couples TRBV9 to TRBJ2-1; 7 bases line up with TRBD2. J lost 2 bases, V lost 0 bases, and 11 bases had no gene match. The CDR3 sequence is 18 residues long. Germline CDR1 is SGDLS and CDR2 is YYNGEE. DNA of the CDR3: TGTGCCAGCAGCGTAGGGCTGGGGGGGGGACTCACCTACAATGAGCAGTTCTTC. It specifies CASSVGLGGGLTYNEQFF. Together with reference TRBV9 and TRBJ2-1, the CDR3 gives the full variable domain: DSGVTQTPKHLITATGQRVTLRCSPRSGDLSVYWYQQSLDQGLQFLIQYYNGEERAKGNILERFSAQQFPDLHSELNLSSLELGDSALYFCASSVGLGGGLTYNEQFFGPGTRLTVL.

This clone has a single count. This chain connects TRBV5-8 to TRBJ2-1; 12 bases are shared with TRBD1. V shed 3 bases and J 10 bases; nucleotides not matched to a gene: 8. The length of the CDR3 is 15 residues. Germline-derived CDR1 and CDR2 are SGHTS and YDEGEE. The DNA of the CDR3 is TGTGCCAGCAGCTCCGGGACAGGGGGCGGAGAAGAGCAGTTCTTC. Translated: CASSSGTGGGEEQFF.

This chain links TRBV3-1 (or the pseudogene TRBV3-2) with TRBJ1-1; possibly TRBD1 for D (6 bases). CDR1 and CDR2 from the germline V gene are LGHDT and YNNKEL (reference sequence). The CDR3 is made up of 14 amino acids. V was trimmed by 4 bases and J by 3 bases, leaving 12 bases between them. CDR3 DNA: TGTGCCAGCAGCCCCAGGGGCTTTTACACTGAAGCTTTCTTT. This sequence encodes CASSPRGFYTEAFF.

The chain couples TRBV20-1 to TRBJ2-1; possible D gene TRBD2, 5 bases. Germline CDR1 is DFQATT and CDR2 is SNEGSKA (reference sequence). With 3 bases removed from V and 6 bases from J, the gap between germline ends came to 6 bases. The CDR3 sequence is 11 residues long. The CDR3 DNA reads TGCAGTGCTAGCGGGGTCAATGAGCAGTTCTTC. Translating it yields CSASGVNEQFF.

This chain uses TRBV11-2 with TRBJ1-5; D perhaps matches TRBD1 (5 bases). The CDR3 has 15 amino acids. V lost 1 base to trimming and J lost 1 base, with 8 bases between them. The germline V gene has CDR1 SGHAT and CDR2 FQNNGV. The chain's CDR3 is CASSLGGTSNQPQHF. The CDR3 nucleotides are TGTGCCAGCAGCTTAGGGGGGACCAGCAATCAGCCCCAGCATTTT. Based on the CDR3 plus reference TRBV11-2 and TRBJ1-5, the full variable domain is EAGVAQSPRYKIIEKRQSVAFWCNPISGHATLYWYQQILGQGPKLLIQFQNNGVVDDSQLPKDRFSAERLKGVDSTLKIQPAKLEDSAVYLCASSLGGTSNQPQHFGDGTRLSIL.

J is TRBJ1-1 and V is TRBV7-9; weak D call: TRBD1 (6 bases). V lost 5 bases to trimming and J lost 3 bases, with 16 bases between them. Germline CDR1 reads SEHNR; CDR2 reads FQNEAQ (reference sequence). The CDR3 is made up of 15 amino acids. This chain's CDR3 is CASSRKSGADTEAFF. The CDR3 DNA reads as TGTGCCAGCAGCCGAAAATCAGGGGCCGACACTGAAGCTTTCTTT.

The genes are TRBV19 and TRBJ2-1; unclear D gene. This CDR3 spans 11 amino acids. V was trimmed by 6 bases and J by 13 bases, leaving 13 bases between them. Germline CDR1 is LNHDA and CDR2 is SQIVND (reference sequence). CDR3 coding DNA: TGTGCCAGTAGCCAGCCGGGTTCTCAGTTCTTC. The encoded protein is CASSQPGSQFF.

This clone was seen just once. The chain combines TRBV9 with TRBJ1-5, with D hard to call. The V end was cut by 0 bases, the J end by 3 bases, with 7 bases between. This CDR3 is built from 14 residues. In germline, CDR1 is SGDLS, CDR2 YYNGEE. CDR3 loop: CASSVGGFNQPQHF. The CDR3 nucleotides are TGTGCCAGCAGCGTAGGCGGTTTCAATCAGCCCCAGCATTTT.

With regard to this clone: The sample holds other DNA sequences that translate to the same CDR3. The CDR3 loop is CASRDRGWETQYF. CDR3 in DNA: TGTGCCAGCAGGGACAGGGGATGGGAGACCCAGTACTTC. The gene calls are TRBV28 and TRBJ2-5; 9 positions match TRBD1. The V and J ends lost 6 bases and 5 bases, in that order; junction bases with no gene match: 4. The V gene's germline CDR1 is MDHEN and CDR2 SYDVKM. This CDR3 is 13 amino acids long. The variable domain in full, completed from reference TRBV28 and TRBJ2-5, reads DVKVTQSSRYLVKRTGEKVFLECVQDMDHENMFWYRQDPGLGLRLIYFSYDVKMKEKGDIPEGYSVSREKKERFSLILESASTNQTSMYLCASRDRGWETQYFGPGTRLLVL.

V usage is TRBV6-1 and J usage is TRBJ2-7; the D gene is possibly TRBD1 (5 bases). CDR3 length: 12 residues. Germline V gene sequence: CDR1 MNHNS, CDR2 SASEGT. Deletions cut 3 bases from V and 4 bases from J, with 7 bases between. CDR3 loop: CASSETVYEQYF. The CDR3 nucleotides read TGTGCCAGCAGTGAGACAGTATACGAGCAGTACTTC.

V and J are TRBV5-1 and TRBJ1-5; D ambiguous. Per germline, CDR1 SGHRS and CDR2 YFSETQ. The CDR3 is 15 amino acids. V lost 5 bases and J 0 bases, leaving 12 bases between the germline ends. The CDR3 is CASRRDGYSNQPQHF. CDR3 nucleotide sequence: TGCGCCAGCAGAAGGGATGGGTATAGCAATCAGCCCCAGCATTTT.

The chain recombines TRBV7-6 with TRBJ1-4, with a possible D match to TRBD1 (6 bases). The V and J ends lost 5 bases and 8 bases respectively, with 18 bases between them. CDR3 length: 15 residues. Germline V gene data show CDR1 as SGHVS and CDR2 as FNYEAQ. CDR3 DNA: TGTGCCAGCAGCCCTGCCTCGGGACACTGGGAAAAACTGTTTTTT. Encoded protein: CASSPASGHWEKLFF.

The gene calls are TRBV11-3 and TRBJ2-1; the D is unclear. The germline V gene has CDR1 SGHNT and CDR2 YENEEA. This CDR3 has 12 amino acids. V lost 1 base to trimming and J lost 4 bases, with 2 bases between them. The CDR3 protein is CASSLVYNEQFF. CDR3 DNA: TGTGCCAGCAGCTTAGTTTACAATGAGCAGTTCTTC.

The chain combines TRBV6-5 with TRBJ1-5, with D maybe TRBD1 (6 bases). The CDR3 contains 13 residues. Germline loops: CDR1 MNHEY, CDR2 SVGAGI. The V end lost 6 bases, the J end lost 5 bases, and 11 bases lay between the germline ends. CDR3 nucleotide sequence: TGTGCCAGCAGCCGGCGACAGGATCAGCCCCAGCATTTT. Its translation is CASSRRQDQPQHF.

The rearrangement links TRBV6-2 or TRBV6-3 to TRBJ1-5; tentatively, D is TRBD1 (6 bases). The V end lost 4 bases, the J end lost 4 bases, and 8 bases lay between the germline ends. CDR1 and CDR2 from the germline V gene are MNHEY and SVGEGT. The length of the CDR3 is 13 residues. CDR3 sequence: CASSFGQNQPQHF. In DNA form, the CDR3 reads TGTGCCAGCAGTTTCGGACAGAATCAGCCCCAGCATTTT.

The rearrangement uses TRBV4-1 and TRBJ1-5; D not resolved. CDR1 and CDR2 (germline): MGHRA, YSYEKL. The V gene lost 4 bases and the J gene lost 2 bases, with 18 bases spanning the gap. There are 17 residues in the CDR3. The CDR3 DNA follows: TGCGCCAGCAGCCCGTCAATCACGGGGAATCGCAATCAGCCCCAGCATTTT. It translates to CASSPSITGNRNQPQHF.

The rearrangement uses TRBV30 and TRBJ2-7; TRBD2 agrees at 12 bases. The V gene end was trimmed by 3 bases and the J gene end by 0 bases; junction bases not matched to a gene: 3. This CDR3 contains 15 residues. Germline assignment: CDR1 GTSNPN and CDR2 SVGIG (reference sequence). CDR3 in DNA: TGTGCCTGGAGGCCGACTAGCGGGAGCTCCTACGAGCAGTACTTC. Its translation: CAWRPTSGSSYEQYF.

Regarding this clone: Other DNA sequences from this sample encode an identical CDR3 as well. The V call is TRBV5-1, the J call TRBJ2-2; D remains ambiguous. Looked up from germline, CDR1 is SGHRS and CDR2 is YFSETQ. V shed 0 bases and J shed 1 base, with 4 bases lying between them. This CDR3 is built from 14 residues. CDR3 coding DNA: TGCGCCAGCAGCTTGGTCGTGAACACCGGGGAGCTGTTTTTT. Translating it yields CASSLVVNTGELFF.

The chain joins TRBV11-3 to TRBJ2-7, with 8 bases that match TRBD2. CDR1 is SGHNT and CDR2 is YENEEA in the germline V gene. The CDR3 consists of 16 residues. J was trimmed by 2 bases and V by 5 bases; bases with no gene match: 11. For the CDR3, the DNA is TGTGCCAGCAGCCCGTGGGGGACTAGTGCACCCTACGAGCAGTACTTC. Amino acids: CASSPWGTSAPYEQYF.

The chain employs TRBV3-1 (or the pseudogene TRBV3-2) and TRBJ1-3; TRBD1 matches 7 bases. Germline V lookup: CDR1 LGHDT, CDR2 YNNKEL (reference sequence). The CDR3 loop spans 13 amino acids. The V and J ends lost 4 bases and 7 bases, in that order; junction bases with no gene match: 4. CDR3 sequence (DNA): TGTGCCAGCAGCCCAGGGGGTCTGAACACCATATATTTT. Translation: CASSPGGLNTIYF.

The chain uses TRBV6-1 and TRBJ1-2; TRBD1 is a possible D gene (5 bases). V lost 0 bases and J 4 bases, leaving 12 bases between the germline ends. This CDR3 is built from 15 residues. Germline V gene data show CDR1 as MNHNS and CDR2 as SASEGT. In DNA, the CDR3 is TGTGCCAGCAGTGAAGCGGGGCAGAAGTTCTATGGCTACACCTTC. Amino acid sequence: CASSEAGQKFYGYTF.